Detailed here is one T cell receptor (beta chain). Antigen specificity is unknown. The assay was immunoSEQ multiplex PCR, and TCRdb's table has in-frame clones only and misses some. There are approximately 90,000 clones in the sample; roughly 88% occur only once, and approximately 0.28% lies in the top ten. These data come from a study of OX40 agonist ivuxolimab in advanced cancers. CDR1 is SGDLS, CDR2 YYNGEE, per germline. J was trimmed by 2 bases and V by 6 bases; bases with no gene match: 6. The CDR3 has 15 residues. Study-level points and caveats: What antigens the expanded peripheral T cells recognized was never established.

V and J are TRBV9 and TRBJ2-2; 8 positions match TRBD1. The sample was CD4+ or CD8+ T cells sorted from blood, taken in a trial of the OX40 agonist ivuxolimab. The receptor comes from an adult with an advanced solid tumor such as melanoma, head and neck, liver or kidney cancer. The CDR3 region has the DNA TGTGCCAGCATGCCGACAGGGGATAACACCGGGGAGCTGTTTTTT. The encoded protein is CASMPTGDNTGELFF. The full variable domain, in which reference TRBV9 and TRBJ2-2 provide the parts outside the CDR3, is DSGVTQTPKHLITATGQRVTLRCSPRSGDLSVYWYQQSLDQGLQFLIQYYNGEERAKGNILERFSAQQFPDLHSELNLSSLELGDSALYFCASMPTGDNTGELFFGEGSRLTVL.